This T cell receptor (beta chain) comes out of a study of T cell responses to AZD1222 COVID-19 vaccine. Study results and limitations: Along spike, vaccine-associated CD4 TCRs were found throughout, with dominance at 160-218 and 743-854. Close to half of all spike-specific TCRs reportedly target regions of the variants that are unmutated. White British donors predominated, females outnumbered males, and clonal diversity was possibly underestimated.

This clone showed up just once. Its specificity is unknown. The CDR3 runs 21 residues. With 0 bases removed from V and 2 bases from J, the gap between germline ends came to 24 bases. This table comes from immunoSEQ multiplex PCR, and its TCRdb copy is limited to in-frame clones, with some not included. The sample contains about 160,000 clones, 80% to 95% of which appear only once. This clonotype originated in an adult who received the AZD1222 COVID-19 vaccine. J is TRBJ1-6 and V is TRBV5-3, with TRBD1 as a possible D gene (6 bases). TRBV5-3 is an ORF for which the function is uncertain. Sequencing was performed on peripheral blood, taken 28 days after the second AZD1222 dose. The CDR3 DNA reads as TGTGCCAGAAGCTTGGAACAGGGCATGGTCTATATCCTCCCCTATAATTCACCCCTCCACTTT. This codes for CARSLEQGMVYILPYNSPLHF.